The rows below give T cell receptor beta chains drawn from one sample of a study of neurological immune-mediated disorders. Via MiXCR, TCRdb re-called the 5' RACE reads, giving one row per CDR3 protein. The sample holds 17,000 or so distinct CDR3 sequences, about 10% seen once. The sequenced material came from CD8+ T cells from blood. The receptor source for this set is a woman between 50 and 59 years old in good health. CDR3s include the opening cysteine and the closing phenylalanine or tryptophan. Fields, in order: J gene, D gene, clone size, V gene, CDR3 DNA, CDR3 protein. D genes are given only for firm matches. For some rows the clone size is stated as once, few or many, or as a class when expanded; others skip it.

J gene: TRBJ2-1
D gene: -
clone size: many
V gene: TRBV25-1
CDR3 DNA: TGTGCCAGCAGTGAGTCCCCGACGGGGTGGGACAATGAGCAGTTCTTC
CDR3 protein: CASSESPTGWDNEQFF

J gene: TRBJ2-7
D gene: -
clone size: many
V gene: TRBV7-3
CDR3 DNA: TGTGCCAGCAGTCGCCTGGGGGCCGGCGAGCAGTACTTC
CDR3 protein: CASSRLGAGEQYF

J gene: TRBJ2-1
D gene: -
clone size: many
V gene: TRBV28
CDR3 DNA: TGTGCCAGCAGTTTAATGGCGGGGTACTACAATGAGCAGTTCTTC
CDR3 protein: CASSLMAGYYNEQFF

J gene: TRBJ2-1
D gene: -
clone size: few
V gene: TRBV9
CDR3 DNA: TGTGCCAGCAGCGTAGACGACTACAATGAGCAGTTCTTC
CDR3 protein: CASSVDDYNEQFF

J gene: TRBJ1-1
D gene: -
clone size: many
V gene: TRBV20-1
CDR3 DNA: TGCAGTGCGGATACAGAGAACACTGAAGCTTTCTTT
CDR3 protein: CSADTENTEAFF

J gene: TRBJ2-3
D gene: TRBD2
clone size: many
V gene: TRBV6-2/TRBV6-3
CDR3 DNA: TGTGCCAGCAGTTACGGGACTAGCGGGCCAGATACGCAGTATTTT
CDR3 protein: CASSYGTSGPDTQYF

J gene: TRBJ1-5
D gene: TRBD1
clone size: many
V gene: TRBV28
CDR3 DNA: TGTGCCAGCAGGCATCCCAAACCTACAGGGGTGGGCAATCAGCCCCAGCATTTT
CDR3 protein: CASRHPKPTGVGNQPQHF

J gene: TRBJ2-3
D gene: -
clone size: many
V gene: TRBV15
CDR3 DNA: TGTGCCACCAGCAGAGATCGGGGGTCGGGCACAGATACGCAGTATTTT
CDR3 protein: CATSRDRGSGTDTQYF

J gene: TRBJ1-2
D gene: -
clone size: once
V gene: TRBV20-1
CDR3 DNA: TGCAGTGCTAAGATACGTCCGGGGGCGGACTATGGCTACACCTTC
CDR3 protein: CSAKIRPGADYGYTF

J gene: TRBJ2-5
D gene: -
clone size: many
V gene: TRBV1
CDR3 DNA: TGCACCAGCAGCCCGGGGCGGCAGTTACAAGAGACCCAGTACTTC
CDR3 protein: CTSSPGRQLQETQYF

J gene: TRBJ2-1
D gene: -
clone size: -
V gene: TRBV5-1
CDR3 DNA: TGCGCCAGCAGCTTGTGGACAGACAATGAGCAGTTCTTC
CDR3 protein: CASSLWTDNEQFF

J gene: TRBJ2-1
D gene: TRBD2
clone size: many
V gene: TRBV20-1
CDR3 DNA: TGCAGTGCTTTGTTTGCGGGGGGGCCCCATGAGCAGTTCTTC
CDR3 protein: CSALFAGGPHEQFF

J gene: TRBJ2-7
D gene: TRBD2
clone size: many
V gene: TRBV5-5
CDR3 DNA: TGTGCCAGCAGCTTGGAGCGGGGGGTCTACGAGCAGTACTTC
CDR3 protein: CASSLERGVYEQYF

J gene: TRBJ1-5
D gene: TRBD1
clone size: many
V gene: TRBV20-1
CDR3 DNA: TGCAGTGCTAGGGGGCAGGGGGTGTTAGGCAATCAGCCCCAGCATTTT
CDR3 protein: CSARGQGVLGNQPQHF

J gene: TRBJ1-2
D gene: -
clone size: many
V gene: TRBV4-1
CDR3 DNA: TGCGCCAGCAGCCGGGAGGCCGGGGGATACTATGGCTACACCTTC
CDR3 protein: CASSREAGGYYGYTF

J gene: TRBJ1-5
D gene: -
clone size: many
V gene: TRBV29-1
CDR3 DNA: TGCAGCGTTGAAGTGGGTGGCCCCGGCAGGGGTAGCAATCAGCCCCAGCATTTT
CDR3 protein: CSVEVGGPGRGSNQPQHF

J gene: TRBJ2-1
D gene: TRBD2
clone size: many
V gene: TRBV29-1
CDR3 DNA: TGCAGCGTTGAGGGACTAGCGGGAGGGGAGTACAATGAGCAGTTCTTC
CDR3 protein: CSVEGLAGGEYNEQFF

J gene: TRBJ1-2
D gene: TRBD1
clone size: many
V gene: TRBV4-3
CDR3 DNA: TGCGCCAGCAGCAGCAGGGGGCCGTGGGGCTACACCTTC
CDR3 protein: CASSSRGPWGYTF

J gene: TRBJ2-1
D gene: TRBD2
clone size: many
V gene: TRBV5-6
CDR3 DNA: TGTGCCAGCAGCGGGACTAGCGGGAGCTCCTACAATGAGCAGTTCTTC
CDR3 protein: CASSGTSGSSYNEQFF

J gene: TRBJ2-7
D gene: -
clone size: many
V gene: TRBV14
CDR3 DNA: TGTGCCAGCAGCCAAGATAGTGGAGGGCCGTACCACGAGCAGTACTTC
CDR3 protein: CASSQDSGGPYHEQYF

J gene: TRBJ2-2
D gene: -
clone size: many
V gene: TRBV29-1
CDR3 DNA: TGCAGCGCAAGCGGGACAGAAGTAAACACCGGGGAGCTGTTTTTT
CDR3 protein: CSASGTEVNTGELFF

J gene: TRBJ1-4
D gene: -
clone size: many
V gene: TRBV30
CDR3 DNA: TGTGCCTGGAGTGTCAACGGCCGACACGAAAAACTGTTTTTT
CDR3 protein: CAWSVNGRHEKLFF

J gene: TRBJ2-3
D gene: -
clone size: many
V gene: TRBV10-3
CDR3 DNA: TGTGCCATCAGTGAGTCGAGTGTCACAACTAGCACAGATACGCAGTATTTT
CDR3 protein: CAISESSVTTSTDTQYF

J gene: TRBJ2-7
D gene: -
clone size: many
V gene: TRBV5-1
CDR3 DNA: TGCGCCAGCAGTCTTGCCGAGGATTACGAGCAGTACTTC
CDR3 protein: CASSLAEDYEQYF

J gene: TRBJ2-3
D gene: TRBD2
clone size: many
V gene: TRBV10-3
CDR3 DNA: TGTGCCATCAGTGACCCCATGGCCCGGGGGGATGATACGCAGTATTTT
CDR3 protein: CAISDPMARGDDTQYF

J gene: TRBJ2-1
D gene: -
clone size: many
V gene: TRBV29-1
CDR3 DNA: TGCAGCGTTGAAGGTTGGGGCGTAACGGGCGGGCCCTCCAATGAGCAGTTCTTC
CDR3 protein: CSVEGWGVTGGPSNEQFF

J gene: TRBJ2-2
D gene: -
clone size: many
V gene: TRBV27
CDR3 DNA: TGTGCCAGCAGTTTAGGCACTGGGACCGGGGAGCTGTTTTTT
CDR3 protein: CASSLGTGTGELFF

J gene: TRBJ1-3
D gene: -
clone size: many
V gene: TRBV20-1
CDR3 DNA: TGCAGTGCTAGAGATTCGCAGGCCGTGGATGGAAACACCATATATTTT
CDR3 protein: CSARDSQAVDGNTIYF

J gene: TRBJ2-1
D gene: TRBD2
clone size: many
V gene: TRBV2
CDR3 DNA: TGTGCCAGCAGTGAGGGGGTGGGGACTAGCGCCTATGAGCAGTTCTTC
CDR3 protein: CASSEGVGTSAYEQFF

J gene: TRBJ2-7
D gene: TRBD2
clone size: many
V gene: TRBV7-9
CDR3 DNA: TGTGCCAGCAGCCAGGGACTAGCGGGGACGGTGGAGCAGTACTTC
CDR3 protein: CASSQGLAGTVEQYF

J gene: TRBJ2-3
D gene: -
clone size: many
V gene: TRBV20-1
CDR3 DNA: TGCAGTGCTCTTCCCCTCACAGATACGCAGTATTTT
CDR3 protein: CSALPLTDTQYF

J gene: TRBJ2-1
D gene: TRBD2
clone size: many
V gene: TRBV28
CDR3 DNA: TGTGCCAGCAGTCCTATGCGGGCGGGGGGAGCCTTGACGGGGAATGAGCAGTTCTTC
CDR3 protein: CASSPMRAGGALTGNEQFF

J gene: TRBJ1-2
D gene: -
clone size: many
V gene: TRBV6-5
CDR3 DNA: TGTGCCAGCAGTTACTCAGCGGGCAACTATGGCTACACCTTC
CDR3 protein: CASSYSAGNYGYTF

J gene: TRBJ1-6
D gene: -
clone size: many
V gene: TRBV27
CDR3 DNA: TGTGCCAGCAGTTATGGGAGTAGGGGTTCCTATAATTCACCCCTCCACTTT
CDR3 protein: CASSYGSRGSYNSPLHF

J gene: TRBJ2-3
D gene: -
clone size: many
V gene: TRBV28
CDR3 DNA: TGTGCCAGCAGTTTAGGCCTAGCAGCTAGCACAGATACGCAGTATTTT
CDR3 protein: CASSLGLAASTDTQYF

J gene: TRBJ2-3
D gene: -
clone size: many
V gene: TRBV6-1
CDR3 DNA: TGTGCCAGCAGTGAAGCGGGGGGCACAGATACGCAGTATTTT
CDR3 protein: CASSEAGGTDTQYF

J gene: TRBJ2-2
D gene: -
clone size: many
V gene: TRBV6-6
CDR3 DNA: TGTGCCAGCAGCCCCCTGGGAGACACCGGGGAGCTGTTTTTT
CDR3 protein: CASSPLGDTGELFF

J gene: TRBJ2-2
D gene: TRBD2
clone size: many
V gene: TRBV7-9
CDR3 DNA: TGTGCCAGCAGCTTAGTGACTAGCGGGAACACCGGGGAGCTGTTTTTT
CDR3 protein: CASSLVTSGNTGELFF

J gene: TRBJ2-1
D gene: -
clone size: many
V gene: TRBV20-1
CDR3 DNA: TGCAGTGCTAGGCCCAATGAGCAGTTCTTC
CDR3 protein: CSARPNEQFF

J gene: TRBJ2-1
D gene: -
clone size: many
V gene: TRBV9
CDR3 DNA: TGTGCCAGCAGCACCTCTGACCTCTCCGTCAATGAGCAGTTCTTC
CDR3 protein: CASSTSDLSVNEQFF

J gene: TRBJ2-1
D gene: -
clone size: many
V gene: TRBV7-6
CDR3 DNA: TGTGCCAGCAGCCCTGACAGGTACAATGAGCAGTTCTTC
CDR3 protein: CASSPDRYNEQFF

J gene: TRBJ2-3
D gene: -
clone size: many
V gene: TRBV5-6
CDR3 DNA: TGTGCCAGCAGCTTCCAGGGTTTGGGCACAGATACGCAGTATTTT
CDR3 protein: CASSFQGLGTDTQYF

J gene: TRBJ2-7
D gene: -
clone size: many
V gene: TRBV4-1
CDR3 DNA: TGCGCCAGCAGTCCCTTGGCCGTTGACTCCTACGAGCAGTACTTC
CDR3 protein: CASSPLAVDSYEQYF